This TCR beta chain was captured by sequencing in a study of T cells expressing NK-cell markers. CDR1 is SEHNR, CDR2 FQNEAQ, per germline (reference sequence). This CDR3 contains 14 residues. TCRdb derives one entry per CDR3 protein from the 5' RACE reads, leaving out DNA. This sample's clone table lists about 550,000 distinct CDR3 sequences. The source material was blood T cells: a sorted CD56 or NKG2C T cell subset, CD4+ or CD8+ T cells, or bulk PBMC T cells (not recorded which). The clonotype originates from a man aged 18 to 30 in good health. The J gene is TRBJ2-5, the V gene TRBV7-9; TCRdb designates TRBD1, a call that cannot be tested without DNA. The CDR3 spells CASFAPGAQETQYF.